This entry lists 9 T cell receptor beta chains sequenced from one sample in a study of cytomegalovirus exposure and HLA in healthy donors. Vbeta (60) and Jbeta (13) primers were used in the PCR. Clones were sequenced by immunoSEQ multiplex PCR, and TCRdb holds only the in-frame ones, with some missing. The sample contains approximately 160,000 clones, more than 60% of which appear only once. Input material: PBMCs. The receptor set was obtained from a male donor in good health and CMV-seronegative.

The chain has TRBV14 and TRBJ1-5; D is possibly TRBD1 (5 bases). V lost 3 bases to trimming and J lost 4 bases, with 22 bases between them. The CDR3 runs to 18 residues. Germline V gene lookup returns CDR1 SGHDN and CDR2 FVKESK. CDR3 bases: TGTGCCAGCAGCCAGGGTCTCTTCAGGGTAGGAGTTAATCAGCCCCAGCATTTT. This translates into CASSQGLFRVGVNQPQHF.

This rearrangement joins TRBV5-1 to TRBJ1-1, with TRBD1 matching over 7 bases. Looked up from germline, CDR1 is SGHRS and CDR2 is YFSETQ. V gave up 0 bases and J gave up 4 bases; unmatched junction bases: 9. This CDR3 is 16 amino acids long. DNA for the CDR3: TGCGCCAGCAGCTTGGGATCAGGGGGGCGCGTCACTGAAGCTTTCTTT. The encoded protein is CASSLGSGGRVTEAFF.

The chain uses TRBV6-5 and TRBJ1-6, with D possibly TRBD1 on 6 matching bases. Germline-derived CDR1 and CDR2 are MNHEY and SVGAGI. The CDR3 is made up of 12 amino acids. Deletions cut 7 bases from V and 13 bases from J, with 14 bases between. The DNA of the CDR3 is TGTGCCAGCAATCGACCCCAGGGGCCCCTCCACTTT. The encoded protein is CASNRPQGPLHF.

This chain joins TRBV5-1 and TRBJ2-3; 7 bases are a match to TRBD2. The germline V gene has CDR1 SGHRS and CDR2 YFSETQ. Losses at the gene ends were 3 bases for V and 4 bases for J; bases not matched to a gene: 11. The CDR3 length is 16 residues. CDR3: CASSWPSGGTADTQYF. The CDR3 DNA is TGCGCCAGCAGCTGGCCCTCCGGGGGGACCGCAGATACGCAGTATTTT.

V is TRBV5-1 and J is TRBJ2-1; perhaps TRBD2 as D (5 bases). The CDR3 has 15 amino acids. Trimming took off 4 bases at V and 8 bases at J, with 19 bases between the two ends. Germline CDR1 SGHRS, CDR2 YFSETQ. The CDR3 DNA follows: TGCGCCAGCAGCCTTCGGTCGGGTTTCGGGGATGAGCAGTTCTTC. Residues: CASSLRSGFGDEQFF.

The table lists this clone with a few counts. V and J are TRBV9 and TRBJ2-1, with 8 bases aligning to TRBD2. Losses at the gene ends were 4 bases for V and 4 bases for J; bases not matched to a gene: 7. The CDR3 is made up of 15 amino acids. Germline values: CDR1 SGDLS, CDR2 YYNGEE. Here the CDR3 DNA reads TGTGCCAGCAGCCCTGATAGCGGGGCGTACAATGAGCAGTTCTTC. It yields the protein CASSPDSGAYNEQFF. The variable domain in full, with the rest retrieved from reference TRBV9 and TRBJ2-1, is DSGVTQTPKHLITATGQRVTLRCSPRSGDLSVYWYQQSLDQGLQFLIQYYNGEERAKGNILERFSAQQFPDLHSELNLSSLELGDSALYFCASSPDSGAYNEQFFGPGTRLTVL.

The genes are TRBV7-9 and TRBJ2-7, with 10 nucleotides matching TRBD2. Losses at the gene ends were 4 bases for V and 2 bases for J; bases not matched to a gene: 5. In germline, CDR1 is SEHNR, CDR2 FQNEAQ (reference sequence). The length of the CDR3 is 15 residues. The CDR3 DNA is TGTGCCAGCAGCTCCACGGGACTAGCGACCTACGAGCAGTACTTC. Its translation: CASSSTGLATYEQYF.

This rearrangement joins TRBV15 to TRBJ2-4, with 9 positions matching TRBD1. CDR1 and CDR2 (germline): LNHNV, YYDKDF (reference sequence). With V trimmed by 1 base and J by 4 bases, 8 bases remained unmatched. The CDR3 runs to 17 residues. The CDR3 DNA reads as TGTGCCACCAGCAGAGTCGAGGACAGGGGTTCAAAAAACATTCAGTACTTC. It yields the protein CATSRVEDRGSKNIQYF. The variable domain in full, with the rest retrieved from reference TRBV15 and TRBJ2-4, is DAMVIQNPRYQVTQFGKPVTLSCSQTLNHNVMYWYQQKSSQAPKLLFHYYDKDFNNEADTPDNFQSRRPNTSFCFLDIRSPGLGDTAMYLCATSRVEDRGSKNIQYFGAGTRLSVL.

This chain joins TRBV30 and TRBJ1-5, with D possibly matching TRBD1 (6 bases). V lost 0 bases, J lost 5 bases, and 8 bases lay in between. CDR1 GTSNPN and CDR2 SVGIG come from the germline V gene (reference sequence). This CDR3 is built from 13 residues. CDR3: CAWSVAGDQPQHF. Here the CDR3 DNA reads TGTGCCTGGAGTGTGGCAGGGGATCAGCCCCAGCATTTT.